These T cell receptor beta chains were read from a single sample in a study of T cell repertoires in cytomegalovirus infection. TCRdb recomputed calls from the reads with MiXCR, one row per CDR3 protein. The table includes about 450,000 distinct CDR3 sequences, approximately 30% detected once. The source material was PBMCs. The source of these receptors is a human donor in good health (CMV status not recorded). Some clones in this sample may be carry-over from other donors' samples. The CDR3 runs from the conserved cysteine through the conserved F or W. The D gene is left open where the match is weak. The size of a clone is reported for some rows only, either as once, few or many, or as a class for expanded clones.

V gene	D gene	clone size	J gene	CDR3 DNA	CDR3 protein
TRBV27	.	.	TRBJ2-7	TGTGCCAGCAGTCCACGGGACGGGTTGGGGTACGAGCAGTACTTC	CASSPRDGLGYEQYF
TRBV7-2	TRBD1	many	TRBJ1-3	TGTGCCAGCAGCGCAAGGACAGGGGGTGGAAACACCATATATTTT	CASSARTGGGNTIYF
TRBV7-9	TRBD1	.	TRBJ2-7	TGTGCCAGCAGCTCTCCTACGACAGGGCGGGCCTACGAGCAGTACTTC	CASSSPTTGRAYEQYF
TRBV11-2	.	.	TRBJ2-3	TGTTCCAGCAGCCCCCGTGGAGATACGCAGTATTTT	CSSSPRGDTQYF
TRBV7-4	TRBD1	.	TRBJ1-2	TGTGCCAGCAGTTCCCCAGGGACAGCTGTATCTTATGGCTACACCTTC	CASSSPGTAVSYGYTF
TRBV4-2	.	few	TRBJ2-6	TGTGCCAGCAGCCACGCCAAATTCCCTTCGGGCAACGTCCTGACTTTC	CASSHAKFPSGNVLTF
TRBV15	TRBD1	.	TRBJ1-2	TGTGCCACCAGCAGGGACAGGGTTGGCTACACCTTC	CATSRDRVGYTF
TRBV2	.	few	TRBJ2-7	TGTGCCTTCAGCGAGGGACCCTACGAGCAGTACTTC	CAFSEGPYEQYF
TRBV2	.	.	TRBJ2-1	TGTGCCAGCAGTGAAAGCCAGAGAGGGTGGAAGTTCTTC	CASSESQRGWKFF
TRBV5-6	.	.	TRBJ1-5	TGTGCCAGCAGCTTAGGAATCCCCTGGGGACAGCCCCAGCATTTT	CASSLGIPWGQPQHF
TRBV20-1	TRBD1	.	TRBJ1-2	TGCAGTGCGAGGGACAGCGGCTATGGCTACACCTTC	CSARDSGYGYTF
TRBV20-1	TRBD1	.	TRBJ2-1	TGCAGTGCTGGGGACAGGTTGAGCTCCTACAATGAGCAGTTCTTC	CSAGDRLSSYNEQFF
TRBV12-3/TRBV12-4	.	few	TRBJ1-5	TGTGCCAGCAGTTTATTAATGACAGATAGCAATCAGCCCCAGCATTTT	CASSLLMTDSNQPQHF
TRBV7-2	.	.	TRBJ2-3	TGTGCCAGCAGCTTAGCGGCATGGGTAATAGAGACGCAGTATTTT	CASSLAAWVIETQYF
TRBV12-3/TRBV12-4	.	once	TRBJ1-2	TGTGCCAGCAACCCGGGGGTGGCTAACTATGGCTACACCTTC	CASNPGVANYGYTF
TRBV4-3	.	.	TRBJ1-6	TGCGCCAGCAGCCAAGTCTCTTGGGCCGGGGGAAATACACCCCTCCACTTT	CASSQVSWAGGNTPLHF
TRBV20-1	TRBD1	few	TRBJ2-7	TGCAGTGCTTCCGGGACAGGGGTTTACGAGCAGTACTTC	CSASGTGVYEQYF
TRBV4-3	TRBD2	once	TRBJ2-7	TGCGCCAGCAGCCAAGTCCTCCCTAGCGGCGTCTACGAGCAGTACTTC	CASSQVLPSGVYEQYF
TRBV5-6	TRBD1	.	TRBJ2-5	TGTGCCAGCAGAGTGACAGGGGAGGAGGAGACCCAGTACTTC	CASRVTGEEETQYF
TRBV12-5	.	few	TRBJ1-1	TGTGCTAGTGGTTTTCAGGGGTCCACTGAAGCTTTCTTT	CASGFQGSTEAFF
TRBV7-3	TRBD1	.	TRBJ2-1	TGTGCCAGCACCCCGGGACAGGGTTTAAATGAGCAGTTCTTC	CASTPGQGLNEQFF
TRBV4-2	.	.	TRBJ1-6	TGTGCCAGCAGCCAGGGGGGGCGAACCTATAATTCACCCCTCCACTTT	CASSQGGRTYNSPLHF
TRBV20-1	.	.	TRBJ2-5	TGCAGTGCATACCCGAGGGCGAGGGTAGAGACCCAGTACTTC	CSAYPRARVETQYF
TRBV12-3/TRBV12-4	TRBD2	few	TRBJ2-2	TGTGCCAGCCTTAGAGCGGGGTCCACCGGGGAGCTGTTTTTT	CASLRAGSTGELFF
TRBV6-1	TRBD1	many	TRBJ1-1	TGTGCCAGCAGCTCCTACAGGGGAGGCGAAGCTTTCTTT	CASSSYRGGEAFF
TRBV7-2	TRBD1	many	TRBJ2-7	TGTGCCAGCAGTCAAGACAGGGCCTACGAGCAGTACTTC	CASSQDRAYEQYF
TRBV7-6	.	many	TRBJ1-6	TGTGCCAGCAGCTTAGAGCGTGGCAGGGCGAATTCACCCCTCCACTTT	CASSLERGRANSPLHF
TRBV7-8	TRBD2	many	TRBJ2-3	TGTGCCAGCAGCTTACGGCTAGCGGGGACAGATACGCAGTATTTT	CASSLRLAGTDTQYF
TRBV4-1	TRBD1	few	TRBJ1-5	TGCGCCAGCAGCCCCACCGGGACAGGGGGGAATCAGCCCCAGCATTTT	CASSPTGTGGNQPQHF
TRBV7-2	.	many	TRBJ1-4	TGTGCCAGCAGCACTTTGGACAGATCTGGAAAACTGTTTTTT	CASSTLDRSGKLFF
TRBV27	TRBD2	.	TRBJ2-6	TGTGCCAGCAAGAAACACGGGGGGGCTATCCGATCTGGGGCCAACGTCCTGACTTTC	CASKKHGGAIRSGANVLTF
TRBV7-2	TRBD1	.	TRBJ2-1	TGTGCCAGTAGCGCTAGGACAGGGGGCCACCTTCTGTACAAGGAGCAGTTCTTC	CASSARTGGHLLYKEQFF
TRBV5-1	TRBD2	.	TRBJ2-5	TGCGCCAGCAGCTTGACCCTAGCGGGGGGTCAAGAGACCCGGTACTTC	CASSLTLAGGQETRYF
TRBV7-2	.	many	TRBJ2-4	TGTGCCAGCAGCCCACGCAGCCTCAAAAACATTCAGTACTTC	CASSPRSLKNIQYF
TRBV2	.	.	TRBJ2-7	TGTGCCAGCAGGGACGGCCCACGCGAGCAGTACTTC	CASRDGPREQYF
TRBV29-1	.	.	TRBJ2-3	TGCAGCGTTGAAGGGGCTGTGGCAGATACGCAGTATTTT	CSVEGAVADTQYF
TRBV4-3	.	.	TRBJ2-3	TGCGCCAGCAGCCAAGATTTGTCCTCGGGGGATACGCAGTATTTT	CASSQDLSSGDTQYF
TRBV20-1	.	few	TRBJ1-3	TGCAGTGTTCAACCGGGACAAAACTCTGGAAACACCATATATTTT	CSVQPGQNSGNTIYF
TRBV7-9	.	.	TRBJ2-5	TGTGCCAGCAGCTTAATCTACCGAGAGACCCAGTACTTC	CASSLIYRETQYF
TRBV7-6	TRBD1	.	TRBJ2-6	TGTGCCAGCAGCTTAGTGGACAGGGTGGGCTCTGGGGCCAACGTCCTGACTTTC	CASSLVDRVGSGANVLTF
TRBV7-8	.	few	TRBJ2-7	TGTGCCAGCGGACCATCGGGGCCTATGGGGATCTACGAGCAGTACTTC	CASGPSGPMGIYEQYF
TRBV7-6	TRBD2	once	TRBJ2-1	TGTGCCAGCAGCCCAATACTTAGCGGGGGGCGGGTCAATGAGCAGTTCTTC	CASSPILSGGRVNEQFF
TRBV14	.	many	TRBJ2-5	TGTGCCAGCAGCCAAGAAAGGGGGAACCTGTACCAAGAGACCCAGTACTTC	CASSQERGNLYQETQYF
TRBV7-9	TRBD1	.	TRBJ2-7	TGTGCCAGCATCCAAGCAGGGGGTTACGAGCAGTACTTC	CASIQAGGYEQYF
TRBV6-5	.	few	TRBJ2-5	TGTGCCAGCAGTTACCGTAATCAGGGGAGGAGCACCCAGTACTTC	CASSYRNQGRSTQYF
TRBV28	.	many	TRBJ1-2	TGTGCCAGCAGTTTAACTGGAAATAACTATGGCTACACCTTC	CASSLTGNNYGYTF
TRBV7-9	.	.	TRBJ1-2	TGTGCCAGCAGCCCCCGGGGCGTCCTAACATATGGCTACACCTTC	CASSPRGVLTYGYTF
TRBV2	.	many	TRBJ2-5	TGTGCCAGCAGCGCCCAAGAGACCCAGTACTTC	CASSAQETQYF
TRBV14	TRBD2	few	TRBJ2-7	TGTGCCAGCAGCCAAGATTCGACTAGCGGGGGGTTCTACGAGCAGTACTTC	CASSQDSTSGGFYEQYF
TRBV15	.	.	TRBJ1-1	TGTGCCACCAGCAGAGATGGGGCTTTCCTGGGGACTGAAGCTTTCTTT	CATSRDGAFLGTEAFF